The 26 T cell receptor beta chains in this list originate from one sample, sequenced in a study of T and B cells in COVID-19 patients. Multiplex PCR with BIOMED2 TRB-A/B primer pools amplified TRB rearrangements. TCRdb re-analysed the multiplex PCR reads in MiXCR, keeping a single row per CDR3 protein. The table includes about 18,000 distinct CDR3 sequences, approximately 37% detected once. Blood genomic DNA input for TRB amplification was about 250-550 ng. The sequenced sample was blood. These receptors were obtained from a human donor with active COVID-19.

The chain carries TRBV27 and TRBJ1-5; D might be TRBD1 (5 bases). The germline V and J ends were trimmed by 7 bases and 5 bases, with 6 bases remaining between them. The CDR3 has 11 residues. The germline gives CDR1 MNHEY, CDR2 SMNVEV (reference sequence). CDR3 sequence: CASMGDQPQHF. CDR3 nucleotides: TGTGCCAGCATGGGGGATCAGCCCCAGCATTTT.

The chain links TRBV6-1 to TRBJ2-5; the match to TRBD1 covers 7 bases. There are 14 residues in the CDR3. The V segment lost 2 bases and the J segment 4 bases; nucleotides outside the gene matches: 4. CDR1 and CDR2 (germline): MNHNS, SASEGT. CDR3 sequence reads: CASSEYYRGETQYF. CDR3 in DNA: TGTGCCAGCAGTGAATACTACAGGGGAGAGACCCAGTACTTC.

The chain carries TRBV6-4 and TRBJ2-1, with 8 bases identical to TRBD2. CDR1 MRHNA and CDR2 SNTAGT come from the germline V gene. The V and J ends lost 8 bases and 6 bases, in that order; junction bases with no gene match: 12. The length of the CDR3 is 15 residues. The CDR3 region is CASSSSAGGFNEQFF. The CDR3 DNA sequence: TGTGCCAGCTCATCTTCCGCGGGGGGATTCAATGAGCAGTTCTTC.

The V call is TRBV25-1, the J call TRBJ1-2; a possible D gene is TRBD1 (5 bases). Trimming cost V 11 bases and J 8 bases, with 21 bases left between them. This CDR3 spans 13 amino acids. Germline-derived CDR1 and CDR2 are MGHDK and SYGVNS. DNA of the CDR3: TGTGCCGTCCAGGGTCCCACGGCCGGAGGCTACACCTTC. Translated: CAVQGPTAGGYTF.

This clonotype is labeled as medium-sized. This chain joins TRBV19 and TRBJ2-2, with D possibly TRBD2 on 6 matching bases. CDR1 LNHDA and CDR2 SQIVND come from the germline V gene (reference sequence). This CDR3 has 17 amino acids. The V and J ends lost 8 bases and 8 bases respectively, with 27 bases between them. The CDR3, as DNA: TGTGCCAGTCTACTAACTCCGCTAGGGACTCGGGCTGGGGAGCTGTTTTTT. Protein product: CASLLTPLGTRAGELFF.

The CDR3 DNA reads TGCAGTGCTAGACCCCTCGGGGCTGAAGGGGAAGCTTTCTTT. Translation: CSARPLGAEGEAFF. The V call is TRBV20-1, the J call TRBJ1-1; the D gene is possibly TRBD1 (5 bases). Germline V gene lookup returns CDR1 DFQATT and CDR2 SNEGSKA (reference sequence). The CDR3 consists of 14 residues. The V and J ends lost 2 bases and 8 bases respectively, with 18 bases between them.

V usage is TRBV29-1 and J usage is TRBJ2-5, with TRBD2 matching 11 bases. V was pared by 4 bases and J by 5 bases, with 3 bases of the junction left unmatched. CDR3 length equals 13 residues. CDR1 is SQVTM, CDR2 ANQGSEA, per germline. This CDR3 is CSVGASGGETQYF. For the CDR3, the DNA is TGCAGCGTTGGGGCTAGCGGGGGGGAGACCCAGTACTTC.

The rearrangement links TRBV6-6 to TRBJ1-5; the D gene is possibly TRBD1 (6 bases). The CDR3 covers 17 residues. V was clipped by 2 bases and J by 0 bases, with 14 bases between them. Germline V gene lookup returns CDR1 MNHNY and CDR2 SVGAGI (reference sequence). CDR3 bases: TGTGCCAGCAGTTACCCAGGGGTACAGGGTAGCAATCAGCCCCAGCATTTT. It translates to CASSYPGVQGSNQPQHF.

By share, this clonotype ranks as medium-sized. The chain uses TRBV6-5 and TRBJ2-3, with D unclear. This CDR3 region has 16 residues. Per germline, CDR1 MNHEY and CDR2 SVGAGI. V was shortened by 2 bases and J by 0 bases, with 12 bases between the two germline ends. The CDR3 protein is CASSYGSISSTDTQYF. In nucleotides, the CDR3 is TGTGCCAGCAGTTACGGATCCATATCTAGCACAGATACGCAGTATTTT.

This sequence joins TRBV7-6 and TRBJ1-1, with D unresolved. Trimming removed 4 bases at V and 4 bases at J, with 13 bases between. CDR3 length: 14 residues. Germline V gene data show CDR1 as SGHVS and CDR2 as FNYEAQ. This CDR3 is CASSWPGKSTEAFF. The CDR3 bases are TGTGCCAGCAGCTGGCCGGGCAAGAGCACTGAAGCTTTCTTT.

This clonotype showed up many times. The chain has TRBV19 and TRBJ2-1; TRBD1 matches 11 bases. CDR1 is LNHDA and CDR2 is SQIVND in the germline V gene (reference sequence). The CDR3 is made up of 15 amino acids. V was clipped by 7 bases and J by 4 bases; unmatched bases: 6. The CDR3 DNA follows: TGTGCCAGTATCCCGGGACAGGGGGTTTACAATGAGCAGTTCTTC. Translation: CASIPGQGVYNEQFF.

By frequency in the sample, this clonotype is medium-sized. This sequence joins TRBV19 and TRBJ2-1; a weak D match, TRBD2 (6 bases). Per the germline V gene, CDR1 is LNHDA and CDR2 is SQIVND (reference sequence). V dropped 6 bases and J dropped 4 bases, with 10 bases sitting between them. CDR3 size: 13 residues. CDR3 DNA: TGTGCCAGTAGGGGCGGGGCATACAATGAGCAGTTCTTC. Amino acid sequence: CASRGGAYNEQFF. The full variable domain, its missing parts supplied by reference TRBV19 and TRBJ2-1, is DGGITQSPKYLFRKEGQNVTLSCEQNLNHDAMYWYRQDPGQGLRLIYYSQIVNDFQKGDIAEGYSVSREKKESFPLTVTSAQKNPTAFYLCASRGGAYNEQFFGPGTRLTVL.

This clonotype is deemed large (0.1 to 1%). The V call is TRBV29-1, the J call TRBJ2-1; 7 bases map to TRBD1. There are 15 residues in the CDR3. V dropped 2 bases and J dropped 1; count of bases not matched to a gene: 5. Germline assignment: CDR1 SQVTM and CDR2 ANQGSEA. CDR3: CSVEIWDSSYNEQFF. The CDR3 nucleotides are TGCAGCGTTGAAATTTGGGACAGTTCCTACAATGAGCAGTTCTTC.

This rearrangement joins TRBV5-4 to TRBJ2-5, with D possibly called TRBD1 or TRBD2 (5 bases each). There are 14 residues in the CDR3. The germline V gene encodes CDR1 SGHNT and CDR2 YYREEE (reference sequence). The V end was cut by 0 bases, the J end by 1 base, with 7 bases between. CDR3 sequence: CASSLAGTQETQYF. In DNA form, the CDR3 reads TGTGCCAGCAGCTTGGCCGGGACCCAAGAGACCCAGTACTTC. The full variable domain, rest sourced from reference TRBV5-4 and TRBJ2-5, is ETGVTQSPTHLIKTRGQQVTLRCSSQSGHNTVSWYQQALGQGPQFIFQYYREEENGRGNFPPRFSGLQFPNYSSELNVNALELDDSALYLCASSLAGTQETQYFGPGTRLLVL.

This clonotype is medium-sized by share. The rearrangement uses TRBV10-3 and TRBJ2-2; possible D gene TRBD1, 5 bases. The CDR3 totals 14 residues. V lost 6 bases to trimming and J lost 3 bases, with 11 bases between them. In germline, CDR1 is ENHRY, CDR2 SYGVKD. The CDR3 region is CAIRGQGHTGELFF. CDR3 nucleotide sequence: TGTGCCATCAGAGGGCAGGGTCACACCGGGGAGCTGTTTTTT.

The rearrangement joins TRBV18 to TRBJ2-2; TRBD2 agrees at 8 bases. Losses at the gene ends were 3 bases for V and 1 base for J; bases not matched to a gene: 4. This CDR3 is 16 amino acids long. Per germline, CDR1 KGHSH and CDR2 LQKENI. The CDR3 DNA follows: TGTGCCAGCTCACCGACCGGGACTAGGAACACCGGGGAGCTGTTTTTT. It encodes CASSPTGTRNTGELFF.

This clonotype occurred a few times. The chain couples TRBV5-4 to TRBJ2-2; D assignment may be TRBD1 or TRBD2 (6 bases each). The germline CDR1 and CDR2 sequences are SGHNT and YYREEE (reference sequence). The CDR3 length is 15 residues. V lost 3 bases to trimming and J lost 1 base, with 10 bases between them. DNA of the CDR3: TGTGCCAGCAGCTACGGGGGACAGAACACCGGGGAGCTGTTTTTT. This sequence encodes CASSYGGQNTGELFF.

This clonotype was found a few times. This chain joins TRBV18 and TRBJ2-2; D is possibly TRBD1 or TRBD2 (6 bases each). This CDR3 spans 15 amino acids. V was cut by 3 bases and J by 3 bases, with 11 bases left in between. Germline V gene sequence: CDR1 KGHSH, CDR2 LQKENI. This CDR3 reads CASSPLRGDTGELFF. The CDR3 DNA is TGTGCCAGCTCACCTTTGAGGGGGGACACCGGGGAGCTGTTTTTT.

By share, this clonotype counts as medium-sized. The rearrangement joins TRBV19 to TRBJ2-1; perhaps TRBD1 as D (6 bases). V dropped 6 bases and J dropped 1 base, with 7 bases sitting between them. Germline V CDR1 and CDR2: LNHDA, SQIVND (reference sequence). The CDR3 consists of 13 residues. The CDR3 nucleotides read TGTGCCAGTAGGCAGGGGTCCTACAATGAGCAGTTCTTC. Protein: CASRQGSYNEQFF.

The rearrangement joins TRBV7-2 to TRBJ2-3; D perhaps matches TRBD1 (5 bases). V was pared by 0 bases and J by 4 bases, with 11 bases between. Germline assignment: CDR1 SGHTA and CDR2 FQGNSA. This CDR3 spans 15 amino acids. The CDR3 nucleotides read TGTGCCAGCAGCTTAGCGCGTGGGGCTGCAGATACGCAGTATTTT. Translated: CASSLARGAADTQYF.

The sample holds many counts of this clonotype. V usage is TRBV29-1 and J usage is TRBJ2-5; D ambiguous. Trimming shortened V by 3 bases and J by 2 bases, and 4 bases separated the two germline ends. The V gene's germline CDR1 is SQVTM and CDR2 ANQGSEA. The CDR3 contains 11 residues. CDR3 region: CSVEIQETQYF. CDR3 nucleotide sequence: TGCAGCGTTGAGATACAAGAGACCCAGTACTTC.

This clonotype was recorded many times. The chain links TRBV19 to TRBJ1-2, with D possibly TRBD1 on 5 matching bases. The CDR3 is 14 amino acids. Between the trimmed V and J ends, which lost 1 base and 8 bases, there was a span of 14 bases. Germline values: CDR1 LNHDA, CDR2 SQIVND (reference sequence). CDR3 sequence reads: CASSIGIGQGGYTF. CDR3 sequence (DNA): TGTGCCAGTAGTATAGGTATCGGTCAGGGCGGCTACACCTTC.

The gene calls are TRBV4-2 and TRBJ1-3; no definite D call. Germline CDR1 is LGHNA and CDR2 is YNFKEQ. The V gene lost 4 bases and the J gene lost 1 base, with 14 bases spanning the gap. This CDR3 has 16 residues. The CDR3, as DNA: TGTGCCAGCAGCCCGGACGAATATGCTTCTGGAAACACCATATATTTT. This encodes CASSPDEYASGNTIYF.

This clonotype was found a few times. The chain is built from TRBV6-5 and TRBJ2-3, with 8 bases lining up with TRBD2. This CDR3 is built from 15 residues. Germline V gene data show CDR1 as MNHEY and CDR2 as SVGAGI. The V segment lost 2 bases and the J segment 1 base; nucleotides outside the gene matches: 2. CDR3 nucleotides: TGTGCCAGCAGTTACCAGCGGGGGCGCACAGATACGCAGTATTTT. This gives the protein CASSYQRGRTDTQYF.

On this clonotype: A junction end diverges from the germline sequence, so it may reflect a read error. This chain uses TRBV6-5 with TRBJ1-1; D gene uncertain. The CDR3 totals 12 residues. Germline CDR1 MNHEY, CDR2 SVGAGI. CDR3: CTSSFGGNEAFF. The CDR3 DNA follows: TGTACCAGCAGTTTCGGAGGTAATGAAGCTTTCTTT.

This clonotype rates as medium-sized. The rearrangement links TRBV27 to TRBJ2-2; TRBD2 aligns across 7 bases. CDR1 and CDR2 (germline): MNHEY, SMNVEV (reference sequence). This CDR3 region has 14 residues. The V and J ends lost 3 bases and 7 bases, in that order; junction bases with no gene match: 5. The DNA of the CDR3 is TGTGCCAGCAGTTTCACTAGCGTTATCGGGGAGCTGTTTTTT. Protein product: CASSFTSVIGELFF.